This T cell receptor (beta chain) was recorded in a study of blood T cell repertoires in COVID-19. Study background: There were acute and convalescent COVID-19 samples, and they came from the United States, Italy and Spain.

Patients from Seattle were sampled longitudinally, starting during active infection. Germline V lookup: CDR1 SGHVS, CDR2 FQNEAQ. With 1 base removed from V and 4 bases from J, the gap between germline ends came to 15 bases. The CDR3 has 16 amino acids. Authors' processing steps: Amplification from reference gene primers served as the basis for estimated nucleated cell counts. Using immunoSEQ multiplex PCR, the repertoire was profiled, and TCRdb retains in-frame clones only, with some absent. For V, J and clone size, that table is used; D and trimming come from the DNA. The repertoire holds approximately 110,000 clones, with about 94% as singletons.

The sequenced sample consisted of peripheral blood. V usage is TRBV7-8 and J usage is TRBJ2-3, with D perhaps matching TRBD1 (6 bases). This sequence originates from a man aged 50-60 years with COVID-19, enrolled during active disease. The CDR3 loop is CASSLGSAGESDTQYF. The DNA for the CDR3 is TGTGCCAGCAGCTTAGGATCGGCAGGGGAATCAGATACGCAGTATTTT.